This T cell receptor beta chain was retrieved from a study of tumor-infiltrating lymphocytes in primary liver carcinoma. Making TCR beta cDNA involved around 520 ng total RNA and a constant-region primer. Libraries covering TCR beta were generated through three nested multiplex PCR rounds (using a slightly modified ARM-PCR). TCRdb used MiXCR to reprocess the multiplex PCR reads, holding one entry per CDR3 protein. The table lists under 150,000 distinct CDR3 sequences, around 65% of them singletons. The tissue used was unsorted bulk material of about 19-33 mg. RNA and DNA were co-extracted from it with the AllPrep DNA/RNA mini kit. The source material was tumor-adjacent normal liver tissue. The origin of this receptor is an older woman with primary liver carcinoma and hepatitis B virus infection.

In DNA form, the CDR3 reads TGTGCCAACAGGGGGGACAGGGAAACATTCGGCTACACCTTC. Translating it yields CANRGDRETFGYTF. This chain connects TRBV7-9 to TRBJ1-2, with 9 bases lining up with TRBD1. CDR1 and CDR2 from the germline V gene are SEHNR and FQNEAQ (reference sequence). This CDR3 contains 14 residues. Losses at the gene ends were 10 bases for V and 8 bases for J; bases not matched to a gene: 14.